The present T cell receptor beta chain was sequenced within a study of cytomegalovirus exposure and HLA in healthy donors. On this clone itself: The antigen remains unidentified.

Each donor was healthy, and each was a bone marrow donor. Notes on the study in general: A prior analysis recorded that most TCR beta V segments were productive about 87% or about 30% of the time.

The PCR employed 60 Vbeta primers together with 13 Jbeta primers. Profiling relied on immunoSEQ multiplex PCR, and the TCRdb table lists in-frame clones only, not all of them. Of 85,000 to 120,000 clones listed, about 75% are singletons. This CDR3 spans 15 amino acids. Trimming at V came to 0 bases and at J to 5 bases, leaving 6 bases not matched to a gene. The V gene's germline CDR1 is SGHNT and CDR2 YYREEE (reference sequence). The gene calls are TRBV5-4 and TRBJ2-5; 8 bases agree with TRBD2. The sample taken for sequencing was PBMCs. The clonotype comes from a middle-aged man in good health and CMV-seronegative. CDR3 in amino acids: CASSLDRTGGETQYF. CDR3 nucleotides: TGTGCCAGCAGCTTGGATAGGACGGGGGGGGAGACCCAGTACTTC. Looking up the rest from reference TRBV5-4 and TRBJ2-5 gives the full variable domain: ETGVTQSPTHLIKTRGQQVTLRCSSQSGHNTVSWYQQALGQGPQFIFQYYREEENGRGNFPPRFSGLQFPNYSSELNVNALELDDSALYLCASSLDRTGGETQYFGPGTRLLVL.